A selection of T cell receptor beta chains follows, all from one sample in a study of Ad26.COV2.S vaccination and SARS-CoV-2 variants. The protocol was immunoSEQ multiplex PCR, while the TCRdb copy is restricted to in-frame clones and leaves out a portion. The repertoire includes around 450,000 clones, approximately 92% of them detected once, and 9.5% to 15% sits in the top ten. Sequenced here: peripheral blood, sampled in a trial of Ad26.COV2.S vaccine versus placebo. These receptors all come from a person between 18 and 59 years old who received the Ad26.COV2.S COVID-19 vaccine or a placebo. CDR3s include the opening cysteine and the closing phenylalanine or tryptophan. Fields, in order: V gene, J gene, D gene, clone size, CDR3 protein. A D gene is named only where the DNA matches it firmly. Size values are once, few and many counts, or a class for expanded clones, and some rows have none.

TRBV7-9	TRBJ2-7	NA	NA	CASSWPERAPYEQYF
TRBV18	TRBJ2-3	NA	NA	CASSRYTTSTDTQYF
TRBV10-2	TRBJ1-1	NA	NA	CASSVASEAFF
TRBV3-1/TRBV3-2	TRBJ2-7	NA	NA	CASSQAAGSTYEQYF
TRBV29-1	TRBJ1-1	NA	NA	CSVEATGNTEAFF
TRBV3-1/TRBV3-2	TRBJ1-1	NA	NA	CASSQGHRGAEAFF
TRBV2	TRBJ2-7	NA	NA	CASSEALHLHDF
TRBV7-2	TRBJ2-1	TRBD2	NA	CASSLGGRSDEQFF
TRBV10-3	TRBJ1-1	NA	NA	CAISGQSAEAFF
TRBV6-5	TRBJ1-2	TRBD1	NA	CASRGGLDYGYTF
TRBV11-3	TRBJ2-1	TRBD1	NA	CASSLRQGGGDEQFF
TRBV4-1	TRBJ2-5	TRBD2	NA	CASSQVTSGQETQYF
TRBV2	TRBJ2-7	TRBD1	NA	CASSDRGLEQYF
TRBV20-1	TRBJ2-5	NA	NA	CSALFEETQYF
TRBV5-1	TRBJ1-3	NA	NA	CASSLLGGNTIYF
TRBV5-6	TRBJ2-3	NA	NA	CASSLSGTTLSTDTQYF
TRBV27	TRBJ1-5	NA	few	CASSFSRSNQPQHF
TRBV5-4	TRBJ2-5	NA	NA	CASSLSYETQYF
TRBV7-3	TRBJ2-1	TRBD2	NA	CASSPFKREALSYNEQFF
TRBV19	TRBJ2-1	TRBD1	NA	CASAVDRGYNEQFF
TRBV7-2	TRBJ2-1	TRBD2	NA	CASSSTRLAGVSNEQFF
TRBV19	TRBJ2-7	NA	NA	CASSIRGVGPYEQYF
TRBV7-8	TRBJ2-1	NA	NA	CASSLGGGSPPSNEQFF
TRBV24-1	TRBJ2-1	NA	NA	CATSELGPQGQFF
TRBV29-1	TRBJ2-4	NA	NA	CSVGQVVGNIQYF
TRBV5-4	TRBJ1-1	TRBD1	once	CASSFTGDRAFF
TRBV7-9	TRBJ1-1	NA	NA	CASSPQAGTEAFF
TRBV12-2	TRBJ2-1	NA	NA	CASRFGRNPYNEQFF
TRBV6-5	TRBJ2-5	NA	NA	CASRAGTETQYF
TRBV19	TRBJ2-3	TRBD2	NA	CASSIAGLARADTQYF
TRBV6-6	TRBJ1-2	NA	NA	CASREPGAINYGYTF
TRBV28	TRBJ2-7	NA	NA	CASSLGQVNEQYF
TRBV4-1	TRBJ1-2	NA	NA	CASSQEVRSTAYGYTF
TRBV5-4	TRBJ1-5	NA	NA	CASSLEMNLPQHF
TRBV28	TRBJ2-1	TRBD2	NA	CASKGGWASGRASVNEQFF
TRBV7-3	TRBJ1-4	NA	NA	CASSLTANEKLFF
TRBV10-3	TRBJ2-2	TRBD1	few	CAISELDTGAGELFF
TRBV5-5	TRBJ1-4	TRBD1	NA	CASSFGQGVYPNEKLFF
TRBV6-5	TRBJ1-2	TRBD1	NA	CASSYAGTGLDGYTF
TRBV2	TRBJ2-1	TRBD2	NA	CASSEWLAGSPNNEQFF